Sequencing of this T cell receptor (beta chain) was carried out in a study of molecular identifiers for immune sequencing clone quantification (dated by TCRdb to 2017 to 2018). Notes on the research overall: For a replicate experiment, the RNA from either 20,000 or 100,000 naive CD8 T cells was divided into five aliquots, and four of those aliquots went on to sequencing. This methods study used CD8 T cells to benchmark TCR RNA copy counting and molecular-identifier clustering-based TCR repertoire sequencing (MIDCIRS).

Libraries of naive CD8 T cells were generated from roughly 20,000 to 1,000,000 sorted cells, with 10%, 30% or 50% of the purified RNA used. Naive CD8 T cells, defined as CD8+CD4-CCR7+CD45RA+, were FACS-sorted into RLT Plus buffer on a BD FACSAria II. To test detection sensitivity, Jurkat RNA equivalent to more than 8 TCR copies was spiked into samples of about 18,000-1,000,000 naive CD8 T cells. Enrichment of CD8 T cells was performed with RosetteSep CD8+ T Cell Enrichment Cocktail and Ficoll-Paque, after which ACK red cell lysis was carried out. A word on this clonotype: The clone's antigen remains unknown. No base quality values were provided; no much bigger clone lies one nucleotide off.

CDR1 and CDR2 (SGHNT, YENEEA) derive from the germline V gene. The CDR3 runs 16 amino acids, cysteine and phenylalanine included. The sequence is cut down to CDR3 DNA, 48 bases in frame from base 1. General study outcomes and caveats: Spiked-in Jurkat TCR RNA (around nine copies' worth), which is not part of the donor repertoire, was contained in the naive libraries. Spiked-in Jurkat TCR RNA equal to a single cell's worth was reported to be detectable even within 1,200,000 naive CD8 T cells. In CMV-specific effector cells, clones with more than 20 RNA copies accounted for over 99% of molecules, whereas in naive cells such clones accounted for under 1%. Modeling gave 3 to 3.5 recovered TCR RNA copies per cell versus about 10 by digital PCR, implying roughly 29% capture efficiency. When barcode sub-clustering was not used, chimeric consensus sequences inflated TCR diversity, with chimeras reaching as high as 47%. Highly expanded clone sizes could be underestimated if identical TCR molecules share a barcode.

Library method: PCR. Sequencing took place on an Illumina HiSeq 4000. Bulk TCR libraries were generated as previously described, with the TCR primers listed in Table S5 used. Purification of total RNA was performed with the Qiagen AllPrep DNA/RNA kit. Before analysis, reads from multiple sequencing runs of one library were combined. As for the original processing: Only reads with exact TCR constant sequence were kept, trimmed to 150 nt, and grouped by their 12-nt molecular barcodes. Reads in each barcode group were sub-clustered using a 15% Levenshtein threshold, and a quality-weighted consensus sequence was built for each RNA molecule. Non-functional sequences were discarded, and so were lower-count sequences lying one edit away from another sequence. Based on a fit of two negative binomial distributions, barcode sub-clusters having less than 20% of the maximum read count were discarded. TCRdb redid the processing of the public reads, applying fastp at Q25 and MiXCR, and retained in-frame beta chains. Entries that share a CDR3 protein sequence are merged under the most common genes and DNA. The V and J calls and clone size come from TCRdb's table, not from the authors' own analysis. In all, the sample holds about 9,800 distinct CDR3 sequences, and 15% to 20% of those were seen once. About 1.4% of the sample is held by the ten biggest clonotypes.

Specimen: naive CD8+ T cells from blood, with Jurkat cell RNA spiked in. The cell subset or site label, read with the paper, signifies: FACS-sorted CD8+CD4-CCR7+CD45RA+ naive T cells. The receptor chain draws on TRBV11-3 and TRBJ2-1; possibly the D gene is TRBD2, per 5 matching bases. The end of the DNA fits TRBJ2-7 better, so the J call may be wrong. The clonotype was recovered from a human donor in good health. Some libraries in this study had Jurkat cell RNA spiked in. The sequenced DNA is TGTGCCAGCAGTCAATACGGGGTCCCCTCCTACAATGAGCAGTACTTC. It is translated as CASSQYGVPSYNEQYF.